The entry below gives a single T cell receptor beta chain sequence along with its context. These data originate in a study of blood T cell repertoires in COVID-19. In the study overall: Specimens from acute and convalescent COVID-19 originated in the United States, Italy and Spain.

Seattle patient enrollment occurred during active infection, with longitudinal follow-up thereafter. Germline loops: CDR1 SNHLY, CDR2 FYNNEI. V gave up 6 bases and J gave up 1 base, with 9 bases separating them. The CDR3 contains 13 residues. In the study's own analysis: How many nucleated cells were present was estimated from reference gene primer amplification. TCRdb's copy holds only in-frame clones and misses some; the assay was immunoSEQ multiplex PCR. V and J calls and clone size follow that table, whereas D and trimming were derived from the DNA. The sample carries approximately 75,000 clones, approximately 83% recorded once.

The chain employs TRBV2 and TRBJ1-1; D not resolved. This receptor was taken from a man aged 30-40 years with COVID-19, enrolled during active disease. What was sequenced was peripheral blood. The CDR3 DNA sequence: TGTGCCAGCAGGGCAACACCGAACACTGAAGCTTTCTTT. The encoded protein is CASRATPNTEAFF.